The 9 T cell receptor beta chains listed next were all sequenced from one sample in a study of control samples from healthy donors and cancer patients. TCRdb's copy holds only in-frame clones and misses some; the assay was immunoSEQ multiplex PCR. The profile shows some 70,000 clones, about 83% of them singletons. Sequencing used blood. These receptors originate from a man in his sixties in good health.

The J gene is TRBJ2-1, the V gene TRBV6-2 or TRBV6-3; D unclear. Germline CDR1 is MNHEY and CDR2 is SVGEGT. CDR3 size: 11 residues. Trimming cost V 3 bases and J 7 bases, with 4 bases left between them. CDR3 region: CASSYLNEQFF. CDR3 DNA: TGTGCCAGCAGTTATCTAAATGAGCAGTTCTTC.

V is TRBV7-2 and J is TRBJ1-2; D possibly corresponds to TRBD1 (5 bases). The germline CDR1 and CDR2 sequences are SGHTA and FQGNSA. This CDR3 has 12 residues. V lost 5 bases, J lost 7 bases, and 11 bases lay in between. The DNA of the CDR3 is TGTGCCAGCAGCCCCGACAGTTCTGGCTACACCTTC. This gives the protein CASSPDSSGYTF.

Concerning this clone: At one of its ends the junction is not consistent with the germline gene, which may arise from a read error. The CDR3 here is CASSVDVEEPGSF. CDR3 in DNA: TGTGCCAGCAGCGTAGACGTGGAGGAGCCCGGGAGCTTC. The chain employs TRBV9 and TRBJ2-7; possible D gene TRBD2, 6 bases. Looked up from germline, CDR1 is SGDLS and CDR2 is YYNGEE. CDR3 length: 13 residues. Full variable domain (missing parts from reference TRBV9 and TRBJ2-7): DSGVTQTPKHLITATGQRVTLRCSPRSGDLSVYWYQQSLDQGLQFLIQYYNGEERAKGNILERFSAQQFPDLHSELNLSSLELGDSALYFCASSVDVEEPGSFGPGTRLTVT.

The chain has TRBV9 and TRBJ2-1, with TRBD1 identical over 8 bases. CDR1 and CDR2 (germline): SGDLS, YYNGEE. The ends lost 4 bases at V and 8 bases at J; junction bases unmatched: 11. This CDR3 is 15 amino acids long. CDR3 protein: CASSPQGAGLDEQFF. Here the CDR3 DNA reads TGTGCCAGCAGCCCTCAGGGGGCGGGTCTTGATGAGCAGTTCTTC.

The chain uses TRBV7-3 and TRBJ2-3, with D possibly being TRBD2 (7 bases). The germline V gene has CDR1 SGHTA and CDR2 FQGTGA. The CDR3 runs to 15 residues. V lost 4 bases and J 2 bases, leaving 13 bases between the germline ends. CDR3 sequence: CASSWGGHFTDTQYF. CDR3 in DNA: TGTGCCAGCAGCTGGGGGGGACACTTCACAGATACGCAGTATTTT.

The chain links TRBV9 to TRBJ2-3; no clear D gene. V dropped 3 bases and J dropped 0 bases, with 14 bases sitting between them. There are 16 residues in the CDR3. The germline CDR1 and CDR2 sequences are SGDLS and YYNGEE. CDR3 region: CASSAWDGFSTDTQYF. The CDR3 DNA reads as TGTGCCAGCAGCGCGTGGGATGGGTTCAGCACAGATACGCAGTATTTT.

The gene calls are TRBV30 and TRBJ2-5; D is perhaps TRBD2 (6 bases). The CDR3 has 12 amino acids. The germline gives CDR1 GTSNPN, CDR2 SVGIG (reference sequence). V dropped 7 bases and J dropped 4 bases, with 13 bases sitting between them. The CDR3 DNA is TGTGCCTCTACCGGGACTTTAGAGACCCAGTACTTC. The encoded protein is CASTGTLETQYF.

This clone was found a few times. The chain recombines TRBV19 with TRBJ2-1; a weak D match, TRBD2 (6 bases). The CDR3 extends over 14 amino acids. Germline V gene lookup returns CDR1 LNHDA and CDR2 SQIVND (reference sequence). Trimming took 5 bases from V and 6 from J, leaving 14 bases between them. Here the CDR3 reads CASSRLDSLNEQFF. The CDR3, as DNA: TGTGCCAGTAGTCGACTAGACTCTCTCAATGAGCAGTTCTTC.

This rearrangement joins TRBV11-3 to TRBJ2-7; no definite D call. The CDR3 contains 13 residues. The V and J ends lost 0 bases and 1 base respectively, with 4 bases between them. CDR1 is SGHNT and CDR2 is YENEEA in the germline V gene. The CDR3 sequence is CASSLEESYEQYF. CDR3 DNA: TGTGCCAGCAGCTTAGAGGAGTCCTACGAGCAGTACTTC.